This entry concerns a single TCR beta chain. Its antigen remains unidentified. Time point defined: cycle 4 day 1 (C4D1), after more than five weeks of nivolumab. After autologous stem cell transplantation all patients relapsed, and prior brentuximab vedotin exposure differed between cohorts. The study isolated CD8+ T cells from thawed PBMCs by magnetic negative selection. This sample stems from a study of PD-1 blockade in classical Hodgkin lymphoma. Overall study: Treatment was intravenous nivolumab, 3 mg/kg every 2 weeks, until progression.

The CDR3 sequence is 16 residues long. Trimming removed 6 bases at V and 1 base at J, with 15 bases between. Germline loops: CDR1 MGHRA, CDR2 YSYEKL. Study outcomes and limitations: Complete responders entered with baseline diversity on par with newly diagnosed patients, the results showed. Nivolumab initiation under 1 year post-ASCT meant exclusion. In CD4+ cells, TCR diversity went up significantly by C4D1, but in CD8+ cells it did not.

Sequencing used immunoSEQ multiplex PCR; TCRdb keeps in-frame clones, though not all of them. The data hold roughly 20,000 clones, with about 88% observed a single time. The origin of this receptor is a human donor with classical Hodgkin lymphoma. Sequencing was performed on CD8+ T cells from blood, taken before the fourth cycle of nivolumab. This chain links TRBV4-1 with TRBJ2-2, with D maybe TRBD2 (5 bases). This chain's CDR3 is CASRLGGLMNTGELFF. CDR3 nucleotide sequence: TGCGCCAGCAGATTGGGCGGACTGATGAACACCGGGGAGCTGTTTTTT.